Below, 30 T cell receptor beta chains from the same sample are listed, as sequenced in a study of immune evolution from preneoplasia to lung adenocarcinoma (dated by TCRdb to 2020 to 2022). Libraries were constructed by the immunoSEQ multiplex PCR assay. The source is immuneACCESS, and TCRdb retained only in-frame sequences with V and J called. Part of the clones is not carried over; for the studies checked, unresolved V genes explain less than half of this, and the remainder is unexplained. The sample includes about 8,100 clones, with around 83% observed a single time. In total, the top ten clones hold under 3.5% of the sample. The specimen was FFPE minimally invasive lung adenocarcinoma tissue. This sample's cell subset or site label indicates: micro-invasive lung adenocarcinoma (MIA). The receptors were gathered from a person aged 70 to 85 with lung adenocarcinoma.

This chain joins TRBV7-6 and TRBJ1-1; 7 positions agree with TRBD1. V was pared by 5 bases and J by 7 bases, with 16 bases of the junction left unmatched. The CDR3 is made up of 16 amino acids. Per germline, CDR1 SGHVS and CDR2 FNYEAQ. This CDR3 is CASSPREGAVGGEAFF. DNA of the CDR3: TGTGCCAGCAGCCCCCGAGAGGGGGCCGTCGGTGGTGAAGCTTTCTTT. Drawing the rest from reference TRBV7-6 and TRBJ1-1, the complete variable domain is GAGVSQSPRYKVTKRGQDVALRCDPISGHVSLYWYRQALGQGPEFLTYFNYEAQQDKSGLPNDRFSAERPEGSISTLTIQRTEQRDSAMYRCASSPREGAVGGEAFFGQGTRLTVV.

This rearrangement joins TRBV30 to TRBJ1-2; 8 nucleotides agree with TRBD1. After removal of 7 bases from V and 4 bases from J, the junction contained 5 bases not matched to a gene. This CDR3 is built from 12 residues. CDR1 GTSNPN and CDR2 SVGIG come from the germline V gene (reference sequence). The CDR3 here is CAFRGLIYGYTF. As DNA, the CDR3 is TGTGCCTTCAGGGGGCTGATCTATGGCTACACCTTC.

DNA of the CDR3: TGTGCCAGCAGCTTAGTGTCCCTCAAGCGGTATAGCAATCAGCCCCAGCATTTT. Amino acid sequence: CASSLVSLKRYSNQPQHF. The chain links TRBV7-8 to TRBJ1-5, with D unresolved. Between the trimmed V and J ends, which lost 1 base and 0 bases, there was a span of 16 bases. The CDR3 extends over 18 amino acids. Germline loops: CDR1 SGHVS, CDR2 FQNEAQ.

The chain is built from TRBV30 and TRBJ2-5, with a weak D call TRBD2 (5 bases). Trimming shortened V by 5 bases and J by 5 bases, and 9 bases separated the two germline ends. CDR1 and CDR2 from the germline V gene are GTSNPN and SVGIG (reference sequence). This CDR3 contains 11 residues. The CDR3 DNA sequence: TGTGCCTGGGGGTCTAGCGAGACCCAGTACTTC. Protein: CAWGSSETQYF.

The rearrangement uses TRBV27 and TRBJ1-5; D not certain. Germline CDR1 MNHEY, CDR2 SMNVEV (reference sequence). This CDR3 has 14 amino acids. Trimming shortened V by 7 bases and J by 2 bases, and 12 bases separated the two germline ends. CDR3 protein: CASTEGGGNQPQHF. The CDR3 nucleotides read TGTGCCAGCACCGAGGGAGGCGGCAATCAGCCCCAGCATTTT.

V gene TRBV30 combines with J gene TRBJ1-5; possibly TRBD1 for D (5 bases). The CDR3 covers 16 residues. The germline gives CDR1 GTSNPN, CDR2 SVGIG (reference sequence). V dropped 3 bases and J dropped 7 bases, with 22 bases sitting between them. The CDR3 loop reads CAWSAPGTSFGQPQHF. The CDR3 bases are TGTGCCTGGAGCGCCCCTGGGACTTCTTTTGGCCAGCCCCAGCATTTT.

This clone was seen only once. The chain combines TRBV19 with TRBJ1-2; possible D gene TRBD1, 5 bases. V was pared by 5 bases and J by 3 bases, with 16 bases between. The CDR3 runs to 15 residues. The germline V gene encodes CDR1 LNHDA and CDR2 SQIVND (reference sequence). The DNA of the CDR3 is TGTGCCAGTAGTCCGCAGGGAGGGTTAGACTATGGCTACACCTTC. It is translated as CASSPQGGLDYGYTF.

This clone was detected only once. The chain combines TRBV7-9 with TRBJ1-1; TRBD1 is a possible D gene (6 bases). Germline V CDR1 and CDR2: SEHNR, FQNEAQ (reference sequence). CDR3 length: 15 residues. With 1 base removed from V and 0 bases from J, the gap between germline ends came to 9 bases. CDR3 loop: CASSLETGVNTEAFF. Written as DNA, the CDR3 is TGTGCCAGCAGCTTAGAGACAGGAGTGAACACTGAAGCTTTCTTT.

The genes are TRBV5-1 and TRBJ1-4, with a weak D call TRBD1 (6 bases). V was shortened by 0 bases and J by 7 bases, with 10 bases between the two germline ends. Germline CDR1 and CDR2: SGHRS and YFSETQ. This CDR3 is built from 14 residues. CDR3 sequence reads: CASSLEGGGEKLFF. For the CDR3, the DNA is TGCGCCAGCAGCTTGGAAGGGGGGGGTGAAAAACTGTTTTTT.

DNA of the CDR3: TGCGCCAGCAGCTTGGGGGGGGTCGGAGGGGGCCGAGAGACCCAGTACTTC. As protein: CASSLGGVGGGRETQYF. The chain employs TRBV5-1 and TRBJ2-5; tentative D call: TRBD1 (7 bases). The V gene lost 0 bases and the J gene lost 4 bases, with 19 bases spanning the gap. CDR1 SGHRS and CDR2 YFSETQ come from the germline V gene. The CDR3 is made up of 17 amino acids.

The rearrangement uses TRBV5-4 and TRBJ2-7; either TRBD1 or TRBD2 may supply D (5 bases each). V was trimmed by 4 bases and J by 2 bases, leaving 25 bases between them. The germline CDR1 and CDR2 sequences are SGHNT and YYREEE (reference sequence). The CDR3 totals 18 residues. CDR3 protein: CASSLARVGGGGPYEQYF. Here the CDR3 DNA reads TGTGCCAGCAGCCTCGCCCGGGTAGGTGGGGGTGGGCCCTACGAGCAGTACTTC.

The chain carries TRBV6-5 and TRBJ1-2; no reliable D call. This CDR3 spans 13 amino acids. In germline, CDR1 is MNHEY, CDR2 SVGAGI. V shed 8 bases and J shed 3 bases, with 13 bases lying between them. The CDR3 nucleotides read TGTGCCAGCCGCTCGCGGCAGCACTATGGCTACACCTTC. Protein product: CASRSRQHYGYTF.

This clone showed up just once. The chain joins TRBV5-4 to TRBJ2-5; perhaps TRBD2 as D (6 bases). CDR3 length equals 14 residues. The V end was cut by 4 bases, the J end by 4 bases, with 14 bases between. In germline, CDR1 is SGHNT, CDR2 YYREEE (reference sequence). The CDR3 nucleotides read TGTGCCAGCAGCCCCCTTGGGGGGAGAGAGACCCAGTACTTC. Its protein is CASSPLGGRETQYF.

The rearrangement joins TRBV29-1 to TRBJ2-7, with a tentative D call TRBD1 (6 bases). The ends were cut back, 7 bases at V and 4 bases at J, with 8 bases in the middle. The CDR3 covers 10 residues. Germline-derived CDR1 and CDR2 are SQVTM and ANQGSEA. CDR3 protein: CSAGEYEQYF. The CDR3, as DNA: TGCAGCGCAGGGGAGTACGAGCAGTACTTC.

This clone was recorded only once. The rearrangement uses TRBV18 and TRBJ2-2; no firm D call. V was cut by 3 bases and J by 1 base, with 6 bases left in between. CDR3 length: 14 amino acids. Germline CDR1 is KGHSH and CDR2 is LQKENI. DNA for the CDR3: TGTGCCAGCTCACCTCCTATGAACACCGGGGAGCTGTTTTTT. Its protein product is CASSPPMNTGELFF.

This clone came up once. This chain joins TRBV14 and TRBJ1-1; the D is unclear. This CDR3 comprises 13 residues. V gave up 2 bases and J gave up 9 bases, with 13 bases separating them. Germline V CDR1 and CDR2: SGHDN, FVKESK. The CDR3 loop is CASSQPSKTQAFF. The CDR3 region has the DNA TGTGCCAGCAGCCAACCGTCCAAAACTCAAGCTTTCTTT.

The V and J genes are TRBV6-5 and TRBJ1-1; no reliable D call. Germline-derived CDR1 and CDR2 are MNHEY and SVGAGI. The CDR3 is made up of 12 amino acids. V lost 5 bases and J 7 bases, leaving 11 bases between the germline ends. The CDR3, as DNA: TGTGCCAGCAGTACCGGACGGGTTGAAGCTTTCTTT. This encodes CASSTGRVEAFF.

The chain uses TRBV30 and TRBJ1-2; D is ambiguous. V was clipped by 1 base and J by 4 bases, with 16 bases between them. Germline V gene sequence: CDR1 GTSNPN, CDR2 SVGIG (reference sequence). CDR3 length: 15 amino acids. CDR3 region: CAWSGAAYGGYGYTF. The CDR3 DNA sequence: TGTGCCTGGAGTGGGGCGGCTTACGGCGGCTATGGCTACACCTTC.

The CDR3 DNA reads as TGTGCCAGCAGCAAATCCCGGGGCCGCTCCTACGAGCAGTACTTC. Amino acids: CASSKSRGRSYEQYF. The genes are TRBV11-2 and TRBJ2-7, with D possibly called TRBD1 or TRBD2 (5 bases each). V shed 5 bases and J shed 0 bases, with 14 bases lying between them. CDR1 SGHAT and CDR2 FQNNGV come from the germline V gene. The CDR3 runs to 15 residues. The whole variable domain, remainder taken from reference TRBV11-2 and TRBJ2-7, is EAGVAQSPRYKIIEKRQSVAFWCNPISGHATLYWYQQILGQGPKLLIQFQNNGVVDDSQLPKDRFSAERLKGVDSTLKIQPAKLEDSAVYLCASSKSRGRSYEQYFGPGTRLTVT.

CDR3 residues: CASSFGGAPEQYF. CDR3 DNA: TGTGCCAGCAGCTTCGGGGGGGCCCCCGAGCAGTACTTC. This chain connects TRBV11-2 to TRBJ2-7, with 8 bases aligning to TRBD2. There are 13 residues in the CDR3. CDR1 and CDR2 from the germline V gene are SGHAT and FQNNGV. V gave up 3 bases and J gave up 6 bases; unmatched junction bases: 4.

This clone was counted between two and nine times. The gene calls are TRBV19 and TRBJ1-5; D gene ambiguous. CDR3 length: 13 residues. The germline CDR1 and CDR2 sequences are LNHDA and SQIVND (reference sequence). Trimming stripped 3 bases from V and 1 base from J, with 4 bases between. The CDR3 DNA is TGTGCCAGTAGTATTACGAGCAATCAGCCCCAGCATTTT. As protein: CASSITSNQPQHF.

V usage is TRBV5-1 and J usage is TRBJ2-5; 7 nucleotides agree with TRBD1. Looked up from germline, CDR1 is SGHRS and CDR2 is YFSETQ. CDR3 size: 14 residues. Unmatched junction bases numbered 8, after V lost 4 bases and J lost 5 bases. The CDR3 coding sequence is TGCGCCAGCAGCGTGACAGGGCTGGGGGAGACCCAGTACTTC. Amino acid sequence: CASSVTGLGETQYF.

The rearrangement joins TRBV10-3 to TRBJ2-7; weak D call: TRBD1 (6 bases). This CDR3 has 16 residues. V gave up 2 bases and J gave up 5 bases, with 19 bases separating them. Germline CDR1 is ENHRY and CDR2 is SYGVKD. Here the CDR3 DNA reads TGTGCCATCAGTGAGCCCACGCGGCAGGGGATCCACGAGCAGTACTTC. Its translation is CAISEPTRQGIHEQYF.

This clone was recorded a few times. This sequence joins TRBV30 and TRBJ2-3, with D possibly being TRBD1 (5 bases). V shed 0 bases and J shed 4 bases, with 11 bases lying between them. The CDR3 sequence is 14 residues long. Germline CDR1 GTSNPN, CDR2 SVGIG (reference sequence). The CDR3 DNA follows: TGTGCCTGGAGTGTAGGTCAGGGTTCAGATACGCAGTATTTT. Its translation is CAWSVGQGSDTQYF.

There are a few counts of this clone. The chain couples TRBV5-6 to TRBJ1-6, with D possibly being TRBD1 (5 bases). V dropped 5 bases and J dropped 9 bases, with 15 bases sitting between them. The germline CDR1 and CDR2 sequences are SGHDT and YYEEEE. There are 14 residues in the CDR3. CDR3 amino acids: CASRDRGVSSPLHF. CDR3 sequence (DNA): TGTGCCAGCAGGGACCGAGGGGTGAGTTCACCCCTCCACTTT.

This clone was found a few times. The chain combines TRBV11-2 with TRBJ2-7, with 11 bases lining up with TRBD2. The trim removed 1 base at V and 3 bases at J, leaving 2 bases unmatched. The CDR3 is 15 amino acids. The germline CDR1 and CDR2 sequences are SGHAT and FQNNGV. The chain's CDR3 is CASSLGLAGIYEQYF. DNA for the CDR3: TGTGCCAGCAGCTTAGGACTAGCGGGAATCTACGAGCAGTACTTC.

This clone was detected only a few times. V usage is TRBV9 and J usage is TRBJ1-1, with 12 bases matching TRBD1. V lost 3 bases to trimming and J lost 1 base; unmatched junction nucleotides: 7. The CDR3 contains 17 residues. Looked up from germline, CDR1 is SGDLS and CDR2 is YYNGEE. The DNA for the CDR3 is TGTGCCAGCAGCGCACGGGACAGGGGGCAGAGGAACACTGAAGCTTTCTTT. Amino acid sequence: CASSARDRGQRNTEAFF.

In its sample, this clone was seen once. The genes are TRBV11-2 and TRBJ2-3, with D possibly TRBD2 on 6 matching bases. V lost 0 bases and J lost 0, with 10 bases in between. CDR1 is SGHAT and CDR2 is FQNNGV in the germline V gene. The CDR3 is 16 amino acids. The CDR3 bases are TGTGCCAGCAGCTTAGAATGGGGACTCAGCACAGATACGCAGTATTTT. Amino acids: CASSLEWGLSTDTQYF. Combining the CDR3 with reference TRBV11-2 and TRBJ2-3 gives the whole variable domain EAGVAQSPRYKIIEKRQSVAFWCNPISGHATLYWYQQILGQGPKLLIQFQNNGVVDDSQLPKDRFSAERLKGVDSTLKIQPAKLEDSAVYLCASSLEWGLSTDTQYFGPGTRLTVL.

The V call is TRBV30, the J call TRBJ2-2; TRBD2 might be the D (6 bases). V lost 5 bases and J lost 5, with 9 bases in between. The V gene's germline CDR1 is GTSNPN and CDR2 SVGIG (reference sequence). CDR3 length: 12 amino acids. CDR3 sequence (DNA): TGTGCCTGGGCTGGGGGGACCGGGGAGCTGTTTTTT. Its translation is CAWAGGTGELFF. The full variable domain, rest sourced from reference TRBV30 and TRBJ2-2, is SQTIHQWPATLVQPVGSPLSLECTVEGTSNPNLYWYRQAAGRGLQLLFYSVGIGQISSEVPQNLSASRPQDRQFILSSKKLLLSDSGFYLCAWAGGTGELFFGEGSRLTVL.

The gene calls are TRBV5-6 and TRBJ1-2; TRBD1 agrees at 10 bases. With 4 bases clipped from V and 0 bases from J, the junction kept 6 bases outside the gene matches. There are 16 residues in the CDR3. The germline V gene has CDR1 SGHDT and CDR2 YYEEEE. CDR3 nucleotide sequence: TGTGCCAGCAGCCCGGGACAGGGGACCCCTAACTATGGCTACACCTTC. Residues: CASSPGQGTPNYGYTF.